A few counts support the clone carrying this TCR beta chain. The sample is drawn from a study of blood T cells in healthy people across ages. For the second PCR, which ran for about 6 to 11 cycles, a sample-barcoded 5' primer and a J-beta primer mix were used. TCRdb analysed the 5' RACE reads with MiXCR anew, one entry per CDR3 protein. The table includes roughly 1,500,000 distinct CDR3 sequences, approximately 42% detected once. Per germline, CDR1 SQVTM and CDR2 ANQGSEA. Trimming took 2 bases from V and 0 from J, leaving 7 bases between them. The CDR3 is made up of 13 amino acids. V usage is TRBV29-1 and J usage is TRBJ1-1; no definite D call. The sample comprised blood. The clonotype comes from a woman younger than 30 in good health. CDR3 sequence reads: CSVERPMNTEAFF. The CDR3, as DNA: TGCAGCGTTGAAAGGCCTATGAACACTGAAGCTTTCTTT.